These 14 T cell receptor beta chains originate from one sample sequenced in a study of T cells in localized non-small cell lung cancer (dated by TCRdb to the early 2020s). Receptor amplification or capture employed the immunoSEQ multiplex PCR assay. TCRdb obtained this table from immuneACCESS and retained in-frame rearrangements with V and J assigned. These tables miss some clones; where compared with another copy, unresolved V genes account for less than half of the shortfall, and the remainder is unexplained. The sample table holds roughly 30,000 clones, of which 65% to 85% were seen once. Around 5.3% of the sample is held by the ten biggest clonotypes. The source was peripheral blood mononuclear cells, collected before any cancer treatment. The origin of the receptors is a man aged 40-75 years with stage III lung adenocarcinoma.

This chain links TRBV29-1 with TRBJ2-6; D might be TRBD1 (5 bases). The germline gives CDR1 SQVTM, CDR2 ANQGSEA. V shed 4 bases and J shed 2 bases, with 6 bases lying between them. The CDR3 is made up of 13 amino acids. CDR3 residues: CSVGQTGANVLTF. In DNA form, the CDR3 reads TGCAGCGTTGGACAGACTGGGGCCAACGTCCTGACTTTC. The variable domain in full, with the rest retrieved from reference TRBV29-1 and TRBJ2-6, is SAVISQKPSRDICQRGTSLTIQCQVDSQVTMMFWYRQQPGQSLTLIATANQGSEATYESGFVIDKFPISRPNLTFSTLTVSNMSPEDSSIYLCSVGQTGANVLTFGAGSRLTVL.

The rearrangement links TRBV7-5 to TRBJ2-1; TRBD2 reflects the table's D call only, with no check against the DNA. TRBV7-5 is given as a pseudogene. This CDR3 spans 14 amino acids. The CDR3 DNA reads TGTGTCAGAAGATCGAGCGGGGGGACCGATGAGCAGTTCTTC. The encoded protein is CVRRSSGGTDEQFF.

This chain uses TRBV6-5 with TRBJ1-1; TRBD1 might be the D (5 bases). Per the germline V gene, CDR1 is MNHEY and CDR2 is SVGAGI. Trimming removed 5 bases at V and 6 bases at J, with 16 bases between. CDR3 length: 14 amino acids. The CDR3 DNA follows: TGTGCCAGCAGTAATTCGGGACTAAGGGCTGAAGCTTTCTTT. Translating it yields CASSNSGLRAEAFF.

The chain couples TRBV4-1 to TRBJ1-1; 9 bases align to TRBD1. The CDR3 loop spans 17 amino acids. Germline V gene sequence: CDR1 MGHRA, CDR2 YSYEKL. Germline trimming cut 3 bases from V and 0 bases from J; bases unmatched to any gene: 8. The CDR3 spells CASSHPGTGNLNTEAFF. Written as DNA, the CDR3 is TGCGCCAGCAGCCATCCCGGGACAGGGAATCTGAACACTGAAGCTTTCTTT.

The chain carries TRBV7-8 and TRBJ2-1; tentatively, D is TRBD2 (5 bases). The CDR3 extends over 16 amino acids. V was shortened by 2 bases and J by 4 bases, with 15 bases between the two germline ends. Looked up from germline, CDR1 is SGHVS and CDR2 is FQNEAQ. The CDR3: CASSLNAGWAYNEQFF. In DNA, the CDR3 is TGTGCCAGCAGCTTAAACGCGGGCTGGGCTTACAATGAGCAGTTCTTC.

This chain joins TRBV6-1 and TRBJ1-5; D not resolved. From germline, CDR1 is MNHNS and CDR2 SASEGT. The CDR3 extends over 13 amino acids. V was pared by 1 base and J by 7 bases, with 8 bases between. The CDR3 bases are TGTGCCAGCAGTGAAGGGGTCGGGCAGCCCCAGCATTTT. It specifies CASSEGVGQPQHF.

The J gene is TRBJ1-5, the V gene TRBV5-8; D gene ambiguous. Trimming took 4 bases from V and 4 from J, leaving 6 bases between them. The CDR3 is 12 amino acids. From germline, CDR1 is SGHTS and CDR2 YDEGEE. CDR3 loop: CASSTINQPQHF. CDR3 nucleotides: TGTGCCAGCAGCACCATTAATCAGCCCCAGCATTTT.

V is TRBV6-1 and J is TRBJ1-1; D ambiguous. Per germline, CDR1 MNHNS and CDR2 SASEGT. There are 14 residues in the CDR3. The germline V and J ends were trimmed by 1 base and 4 bases, with 10 bases remaining between them. CDR3 coding DNA: TGTGCCAGCAGTGAAGTATTAGACTTCACTGAAGCTTTCTTT. As protein: CASSEVLDFTEAFF.

The chain employs TRBV6-5 and TRBJ2-1; 8 bases map to TRBD1. The germline CDR1 and CDR2 sequences are MNHEY and SVGAGI. CDR3 length: 15 amino acids. V shed 4 bases and J 4 bases; nucleotides not matched to a gene: 6. CDR3 in DNA: TGTGCCAGCAGTTCATGGGACAGGCAATACAATGAGCAGTTCTTC. Protein sequence: CASSSWDRQYNEQFF.

The chain has TRBV29-1 and TRBJ2-1; 8 nucleotides agree with TRBD1. V shed 0 bases, J shed 4 bases, and the junction held 5 bases outside the gene matches. The germline V gene has CDR1 SQVTM and CDR2 ANQGSEA. The CDR3 has 15 residues. CDR3 nucleotide sequence: TGCAGCGTTGAAGATCTCAGGGGGCGGTACAATGAGCAGTTCTTC. Protein: CSVEDLRGRYNEQFF.

The chain joins TRBV11-2 to TRBJ2-1, with unresolved D. This CDR3 is 14 amino acids long. Germline CDR1 SGHAT, CDR2 FQNNGV. V was clipped by 3 bases and J by 3 bases, with 9 bases between them. Here the CDR3 DNA reads TGTGCCAGCAGCTTTCTGGACGTCTACAATGAGCAGTTCTTC. It encodes CASSFLDVYNEQFF.

The sample holds a few counts of this clone. The V call is TRBV5-1, the J call TRBJ2-3, with 15 positions matching TRBD2. CDR1 SGHRS and CDR2 YFSETQ come from the germline V gene. The CDR3 loop spans 16 amino acids. The ends lost 4 bases at V and 8 bases at J; junction bases unmatched: 8. As DNA, the CDR3 is TGCGCCAGCAGCCTAGGGACTAGCGGGAGGTATGGTACGCAGTATTTT. Protein sequence: CASSLGTSGRYGTQYF.

This chain uses TRBV7-9 with TRBJ2-2; 8 bases are a match to TRBD2. V lost 4 bases, J lost 0 bases, and 7 bases stayed unmatched. Germline CDR1 SEHNR, CDR2 FQNEAQ (reference sequence). The CDR3 sequence is 17 residues long. CDR3 amino acids: CASSYWGGLANTGELFF. CDR3 coding DNA: TGTGCCAGCAGCTACTGGGGGGGACTAGCGAACACCGGGGAGCTGTTTTTT.

This clone came up once. J is TRBJ2-7 and V is TRBV15, with 15 bases matching TRBD2. V lost 3 bases and J lost 3; bases outside the gene matches: 3. There are 16 residues in the CDR3. The V gene's germline CDR1 is LNHNV and CDR2 YYDKDF (reference sequence). Written as DNA, the CDR3 is TGTGCCACCAGCAGTGGGACTAGCGGGAGGTTCTACGAGCAGTACTTC. Translating it yields CATSSGTSGRFYEQYF. Using reference TRBV15 and TRBJ2-7 for the parts outside the CDR3, the full variable domain is DAMVIQNPRYQVTQFGKPVTLSCSQTLNHNVMYWYQQKSSQAPKLLFHYYDKDFNNEADTPDNFQSRRPNTSFCFLDIRSPGLGDTAMYLCATSSGTSGRFYEQYFGPGTRLTVT.